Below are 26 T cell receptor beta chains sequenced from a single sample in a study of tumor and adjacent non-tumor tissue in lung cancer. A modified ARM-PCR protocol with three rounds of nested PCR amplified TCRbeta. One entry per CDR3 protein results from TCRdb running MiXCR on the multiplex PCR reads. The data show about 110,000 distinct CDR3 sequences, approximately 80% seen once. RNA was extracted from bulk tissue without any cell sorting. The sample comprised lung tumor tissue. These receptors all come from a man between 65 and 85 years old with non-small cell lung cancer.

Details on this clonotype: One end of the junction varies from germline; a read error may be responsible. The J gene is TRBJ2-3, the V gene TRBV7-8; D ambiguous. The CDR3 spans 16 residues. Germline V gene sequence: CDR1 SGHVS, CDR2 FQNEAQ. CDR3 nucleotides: TGTGACAGCAGCTTCATATTATGGGGAAGCGCTGATACGCAGTATTTT. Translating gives CDSSFILWGSADTQYF.

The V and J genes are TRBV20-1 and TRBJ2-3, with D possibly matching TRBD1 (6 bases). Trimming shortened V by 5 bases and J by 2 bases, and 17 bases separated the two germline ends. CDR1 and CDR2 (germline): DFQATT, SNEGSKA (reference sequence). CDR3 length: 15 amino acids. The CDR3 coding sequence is TGCAGTGCTTGGAGACAGGACCTTACCACAGATACGCAGTATTTT. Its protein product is CSAWRQDLTTDTQYF.

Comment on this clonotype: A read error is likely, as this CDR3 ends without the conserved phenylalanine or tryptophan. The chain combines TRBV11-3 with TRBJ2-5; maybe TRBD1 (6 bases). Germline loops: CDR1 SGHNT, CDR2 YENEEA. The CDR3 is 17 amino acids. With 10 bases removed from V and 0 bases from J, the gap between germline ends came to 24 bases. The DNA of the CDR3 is TGTGCCAATAGCTTAGCAACAGGGCTTACCAACCAAGAGACCCAGTACATC. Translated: CANSLATGLTNQETQYI.

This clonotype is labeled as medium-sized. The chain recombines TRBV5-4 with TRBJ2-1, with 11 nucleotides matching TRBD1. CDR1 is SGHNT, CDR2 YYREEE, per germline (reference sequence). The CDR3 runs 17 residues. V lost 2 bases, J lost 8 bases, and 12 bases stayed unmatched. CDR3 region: CASSFKGDRGFPDEQFF. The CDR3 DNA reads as TGTGCCAGCAGCTTTAAGGGGGACAGGGGGTTCCCCGATGAGCAGTTCTTC.

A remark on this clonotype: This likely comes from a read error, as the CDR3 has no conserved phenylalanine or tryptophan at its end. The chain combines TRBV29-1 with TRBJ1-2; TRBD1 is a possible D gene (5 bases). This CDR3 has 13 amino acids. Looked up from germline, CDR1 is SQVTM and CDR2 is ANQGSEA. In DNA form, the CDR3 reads TGCAGTGCATTTGGCAGGGTGAACTATGGCTACACCTAC. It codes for CSAFGRVNYGYTY.

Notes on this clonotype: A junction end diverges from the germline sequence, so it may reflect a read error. Written as DNA, the CDR3 is TGCGCCAGCAGCGGAAGCGGAGGGTGGGCAGATACGCATTATTTT. Residues: CASSGSGGWADTHYF. The V call is TRBV5-1, the J call TRBJ2-3, with D tentatively TRBD2 (6 bases). The CDR3 contains 15 residues. Looked up from germline, CDR1 is SGHRS and CDR2 is YFSETQ.

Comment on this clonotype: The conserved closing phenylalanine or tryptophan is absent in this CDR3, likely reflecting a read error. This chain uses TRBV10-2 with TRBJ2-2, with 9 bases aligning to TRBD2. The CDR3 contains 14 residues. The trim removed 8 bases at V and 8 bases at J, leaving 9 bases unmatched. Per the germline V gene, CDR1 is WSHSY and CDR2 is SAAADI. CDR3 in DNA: TGCGCCAGCGGGCTAGCGGGGCCGAGGGGGGAGCTGTTTCTT. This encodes CASGLAGPRGELFL.

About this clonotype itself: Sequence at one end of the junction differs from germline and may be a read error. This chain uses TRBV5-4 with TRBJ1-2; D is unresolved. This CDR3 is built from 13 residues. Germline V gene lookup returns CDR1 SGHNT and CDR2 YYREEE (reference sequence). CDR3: CTSSLDLNCGYTF. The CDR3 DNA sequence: TGTACCAGCAGCTTGGACCTTAACTGTGGCTACACCTTC.

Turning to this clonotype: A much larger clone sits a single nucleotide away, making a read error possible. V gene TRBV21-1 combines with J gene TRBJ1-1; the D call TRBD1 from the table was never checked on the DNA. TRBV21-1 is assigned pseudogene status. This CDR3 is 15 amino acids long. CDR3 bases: TGTGCCAGCAGCAGAGGACAGGGGAGGGACCGTGAAGCTTTCTTT. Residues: CASSRGQGRDREAFF.

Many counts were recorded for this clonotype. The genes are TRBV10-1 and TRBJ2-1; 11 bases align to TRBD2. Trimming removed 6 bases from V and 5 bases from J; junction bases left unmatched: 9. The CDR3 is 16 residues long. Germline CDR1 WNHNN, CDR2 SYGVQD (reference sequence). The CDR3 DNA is TGCGCCAGCAGGAATATAGCGGGGGGGCCGAACAATGAGCAGTTCTTC. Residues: CASRNIAGGPNNEQFF.

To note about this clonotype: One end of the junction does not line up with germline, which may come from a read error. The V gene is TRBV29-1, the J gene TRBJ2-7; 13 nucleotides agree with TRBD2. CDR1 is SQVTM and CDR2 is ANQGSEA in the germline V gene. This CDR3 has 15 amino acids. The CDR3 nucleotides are TGCAGCGTGCTTGGGACTAGCGGGACTACCTACGAGCAGTACTTT. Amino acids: CSVLGTSGTTYEQYF.

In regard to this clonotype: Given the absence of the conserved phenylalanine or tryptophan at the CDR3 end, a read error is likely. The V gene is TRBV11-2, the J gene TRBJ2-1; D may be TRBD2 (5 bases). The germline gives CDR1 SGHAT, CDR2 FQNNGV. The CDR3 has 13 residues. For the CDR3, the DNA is TGTGACAGCATAACTTTCGAGAGGGATGAGCAGTTCTCC. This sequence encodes CDSITFERDEQFS.

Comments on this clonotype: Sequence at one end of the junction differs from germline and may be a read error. CDR3 residues: CVSRKSDHPTSGLPQDTQYF. The CDR3 DNA reads TGTGTCAGCAGAAAAAGTGACCACCCGACTAGCGGGCTTCCCCAGGATACCCAGTACTTC. J is TRBJ2-5 and V is TRBV12-3 or TRBV12-4; 10 bases are a match to TRBD2. The CDR3 is made up of 20 amino acids.

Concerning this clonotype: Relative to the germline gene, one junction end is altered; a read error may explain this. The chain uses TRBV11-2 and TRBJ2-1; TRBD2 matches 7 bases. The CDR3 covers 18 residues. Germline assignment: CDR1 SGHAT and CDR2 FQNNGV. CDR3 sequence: CASSLHVREWASNNEQLF. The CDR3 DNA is TGTGCCAGCAGTTTACATGTGCGGGAGTGGGCCTCCAACAATGAGCAGTTATTC.

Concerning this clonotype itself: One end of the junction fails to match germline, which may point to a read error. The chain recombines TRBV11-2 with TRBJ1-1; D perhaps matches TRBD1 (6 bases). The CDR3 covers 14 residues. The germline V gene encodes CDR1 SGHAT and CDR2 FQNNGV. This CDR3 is CASSFVGGRTEAFF. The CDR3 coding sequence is TGCGCCAGCAGCTTTGTCGGGGGCCGGACTGAAGCTTTCTTT.

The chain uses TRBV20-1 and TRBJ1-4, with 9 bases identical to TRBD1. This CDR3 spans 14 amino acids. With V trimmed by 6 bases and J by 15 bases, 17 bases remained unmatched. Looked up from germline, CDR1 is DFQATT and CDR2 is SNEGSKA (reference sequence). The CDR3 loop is CSARPGQGGEILFF. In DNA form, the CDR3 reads TGCAGTGCCAGACCGGGACAGGGAGGTGAAATATTGTTTTTT.

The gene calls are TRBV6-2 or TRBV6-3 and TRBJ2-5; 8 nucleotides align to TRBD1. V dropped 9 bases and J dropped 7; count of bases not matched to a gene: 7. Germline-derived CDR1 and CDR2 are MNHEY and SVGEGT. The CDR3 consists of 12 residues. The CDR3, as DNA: TGTGCCAGTAGCAGGGGGCGAGGGACCCAGTACTTC. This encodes CASSRGRGTQYF.

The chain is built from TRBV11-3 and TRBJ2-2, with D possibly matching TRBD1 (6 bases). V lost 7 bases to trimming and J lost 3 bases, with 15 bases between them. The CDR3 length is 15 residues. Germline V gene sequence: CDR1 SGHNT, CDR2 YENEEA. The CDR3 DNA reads TGTGCCAGCAACAAGGACAGATTATACACCGGGGAGCTGTTTTTT. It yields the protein CASNKDRLYTGELFF.

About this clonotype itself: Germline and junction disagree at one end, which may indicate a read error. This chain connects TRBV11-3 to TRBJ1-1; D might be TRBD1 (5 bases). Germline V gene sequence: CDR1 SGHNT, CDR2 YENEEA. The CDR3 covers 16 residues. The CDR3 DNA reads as TGTGCCAGCAGTTTCCGAGACAGAACCCTGAACACTCAAGCTTTCTTT. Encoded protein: CASSFRDRTLNTQAFF. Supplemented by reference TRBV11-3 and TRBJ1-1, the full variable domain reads EAGVVQSPRYKIIEKKQPVAFWCNPISGHNTLYWYLQNLGQGPELLIRYENEEAVDDSQLPKDRFSAERLKGVDSTLKIQPAELGDSAVYLCASSFRDRTLNTQAFFGQGTRLTVV.

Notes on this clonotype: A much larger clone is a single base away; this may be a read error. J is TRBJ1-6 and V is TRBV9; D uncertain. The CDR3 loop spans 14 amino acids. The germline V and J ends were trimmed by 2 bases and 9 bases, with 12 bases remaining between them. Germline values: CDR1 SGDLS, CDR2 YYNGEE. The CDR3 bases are TGTGCCAGCAGCGTGGAATCGGTCAGTTCACCCCTCCACTTT. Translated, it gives CASSVESVSSPLHF.

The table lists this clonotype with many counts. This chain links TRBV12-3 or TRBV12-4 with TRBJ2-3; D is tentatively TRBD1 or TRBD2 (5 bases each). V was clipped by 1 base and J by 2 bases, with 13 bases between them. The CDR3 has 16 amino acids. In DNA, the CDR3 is TGTGCCAGCAGTTTAGGGGACGGCGGGCCCACAGATACGCAGTATTTT. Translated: CASSLGDGGPTDTQYF.

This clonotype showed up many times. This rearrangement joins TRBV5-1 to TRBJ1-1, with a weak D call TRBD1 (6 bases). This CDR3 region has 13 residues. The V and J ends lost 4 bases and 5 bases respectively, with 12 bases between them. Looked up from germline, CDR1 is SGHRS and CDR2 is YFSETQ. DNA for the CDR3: TGCGCCAGCAGCGGACAGCATTTGACTGAAGCTTTCTTT. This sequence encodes CASSGQHLTEAFF. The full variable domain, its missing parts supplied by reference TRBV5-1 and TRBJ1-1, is KAGVTQTPRYLIKTRGQQVTLSCSPISGHRSVSWYQQTPGQGLQFLFEYFSETQRNKGNFPGRFSGRQFSNSRSEMNVSTLELGDSALYLCASSGQHLTEAFFGQGTRLTVV.

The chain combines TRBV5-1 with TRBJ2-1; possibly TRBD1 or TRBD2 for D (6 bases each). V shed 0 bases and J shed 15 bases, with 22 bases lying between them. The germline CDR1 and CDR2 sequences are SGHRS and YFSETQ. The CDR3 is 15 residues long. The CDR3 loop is CASSLGGASYNELFF. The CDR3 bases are TGCGCCAGCAGCTTGGGGGGGGCCTCCTACAATGAACTGTTCTTC.

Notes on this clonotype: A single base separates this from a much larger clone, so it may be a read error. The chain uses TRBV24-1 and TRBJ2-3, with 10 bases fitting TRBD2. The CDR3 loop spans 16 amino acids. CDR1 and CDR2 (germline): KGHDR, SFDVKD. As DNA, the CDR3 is TGTGCCATCAGTGATTCTAGCGGGAGACACACAGATACGCAGTATTTT. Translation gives CAISDSSGRHTDTQYF.

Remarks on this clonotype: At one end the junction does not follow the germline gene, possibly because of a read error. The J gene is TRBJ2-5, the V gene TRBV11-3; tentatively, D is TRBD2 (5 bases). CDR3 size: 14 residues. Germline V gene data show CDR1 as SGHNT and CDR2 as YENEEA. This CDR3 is CARSLVATSEPQYF. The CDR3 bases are TGTGCCAGGAGCTTAGTAGCGACATCGGAGCCCCAGTACTTC.

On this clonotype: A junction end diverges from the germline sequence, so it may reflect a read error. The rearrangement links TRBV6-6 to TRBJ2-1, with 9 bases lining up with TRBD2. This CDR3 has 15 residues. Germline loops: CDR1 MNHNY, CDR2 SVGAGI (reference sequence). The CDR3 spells CVSIMTSGPYSEQFF. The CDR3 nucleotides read TGTGTCAGCATTATGACTAGCGGTCCTTACAGTGAGCAGTTCTTC.